Detailed here is one T cell receptor beta chain. What it binds is unknown. This record comes from a study of OX40 agonist ivuxolimab in advanced cancers. About the research overall: Patients undergoing dose escalation presented with hepatocellular carcinoma, melanoma, renal cell or head and neck cancer. Those enrolled were 80% to 85% male, with a mean age of approximately 60 years and ages from 23 to 79. Points from the study as a whole: The average count of expanded clones was higher among CD8+ T cells than among CD4+. Dose levels from 0.1 to 3.0 mg/kg saw CD4+ and CD8+ blood T cells expand clonally by week 6.

The CDR3 is made up of 15 amino acids. Germline V CDR1 and CDR2: KGHSH, LQKENI. The V segment lost 1 base and the J segment 1 base; nucleotides outside the gene matches: 1. This table comes from immunoSEQ multiplex PCR, and its TCRdb copy is limited to in-frame clones, with some not included. The sample contains about 21,000 clones, around 86% of which appear only once. Here the sequenced sample was CD4+ or CD8+ T cells sorted from blood, taken in a trial of the OX40 agonist ivuxolimab. This clonotype was obtained from an adult with an advanced solid tumor such as melanoma, head and neck, liver or kidney cancer. This chain joins TRBV18 and TRBJ1-1; 9 bases are shared with TRBD1. The CDR3 region is CASSPQGQGNTEAFF. DNA of the CDR3: TGTGCCAGCTCACCACAGGGACAGGGGAACACTGAAGCTTTCTTT. Complete variable domain (other parts from reference TRBV18 and TRBJ1-1): NAGVMQNPRHLVRRRGQEARLRCSPMKGHSHVYWYRQLPEEGLKFMVYLQKENIIDESGMPKERFSAEFPKEGPSILRIQQVVRGDSAAYFCASSPQGQGNTEAFFGQGTRLTVV.